Listed below are T cell receptor beta chains from one sample, sequenced in a study of CD8 T cells in ankylosing spondylitis. TCRdb re-derived calls from the 5' RACE reads in MiXCR, one entry per CDR3 protein. The sample has some 250,000 distinct CDR3 sequences; over 8.5% are singletons. The sequencing sample was made of blood, either unsorted or a sorted T cell fraction (not recorded which). The receptors derive from a male donor with ankylosing spondylitis or in good health (not recorded which). CDR3s include the opening cysteine and the closing phenylalanine or tryptophan. A D gene is named only where the DNA matches it firmly. A row's size may be missing; if present it is once, few, many or a size class.

v_call	clone_size	d_call	j_call	cdr3_nt	cdr3_aa
TRBV5-5	few	-	TRBJ1-1	TGTGCCAGCAGCTTCTTTCCGACAGGCACTAACACTGAAGCTTTCTTT	CASSFFPTGTNTEAFF
TRBV7-8	many	-	TRBJ2-7	TGTGCCAGCAGCCCCCCCGGCTTGTTCCCCTACGAGCAGTACTTC	CASSPPGLFPYEQYF
TRBV28	many	-	TRBJ1-1	TGTGCCAGCATCTGGGAGGCAGGGGTCAACACTGAAGCTTTCTTT	CASIWEAGVNTEAFF
TRBV20-1	few	-	TRBJ2-1	TGCAGTGCTAGAGGGAGGGGCTCCTACAATGAGCAGTTCTTC	CSARGRGSYNEQFF
TRBV6-2/TRBV6-3	many	-	TRBJ2-7	TGTGCCAGCAGTTACCCGACTGGGGGACGGGCGAGCTCCTACGAGCAGTACTTC	CASSYPTGGRASSYEQYF
TRBV7-8	few	-	TRBJ2-7	TGTGCCAGCAGCCGGGGGGCGGGTGAGCACTACGAGCAGTACTTC	CASSRGAGEHYEQYF
TRBV4-1	-	-	TRBJ1-5	TGCGCCAGCAGCCAAGTGGGAGAAAATCAGCCCCAGCATTTT	CASSQVGENQPQHF
TRBV20-1	few	-	TRBJ2-7	TGCAGTGCTCTAACAGGCAGCCCCTACGAGCAGTACTTC	CSALTGSPYEQYF
TRBV20-1	many	-	TRBJ1-1	TGCAGTGCTAGAGATTTTGAGGGGCGAGAAGGAGCTTTCTTT	CSARDFEGREGAFF
TRBV20-1	many	-	TRBJ2-7	TGCAGTGCTAGGGGAGGCCGCCCAAATACCTACGAGCAGTACTTC	CSARGGRPNTYEQYF
TRBV10-3	-	TRBD1	TRBJ1-6	TGTGCCATCGGGGACAGGGATTCACCCCTCCACTTT	CAIGDRDSPLHF
TRBV5-1	many	-	TRBJ2-2	TGCGCCAGCTCGGGAACCGGGTTCGGCACCGGGGAGCTGTTTTTT	CASSGTGFGTGELFF
TRBV30	few	TRBD1	TRBJ2-7	TGTGCCTGGAGTGTAGGGACAGGCTCCTACGAGCAGTACTTC	CAWSVGTGSYEQYF
TRBV5-1	many	TRBD2	TRBJ2-1	TGTGCCAGCAGCCTCTCTAGCGGGGGGTACAATGAGCAGTTCTTC	CASSLSSGGYNEQFF
TRBV28	few	TRBD2	TRBJ2-7	TGTGCCAGCAGTTCGAACCTAGCGGGAGTCTCCTACGAGCAGTACTTC	CASSSNLAGVSYEQYF
TRBV7-9	-	TRBD2	TRBJ2-3	TGTGCCAGCAGCTCTGGGAGGGCCCGGACAGATACGCAGTATTTT	CASSSGRARTDTQYF
TRBV15	many	-	TRBJ2-3	TGTGCCACCAGCAGAGTGGCGGGACAGATCACAGATACGCAGTATTTT	CATSRVAGQITDTQYF
TRBV12-3/TRBV12-4	many	-	TRBJ2-2	TGTGCCAGCAGTTTTAATGGTGACGGGGAGCTGTTTTTT	CASSFNGDGELFF
TRBV6-6	-	-	TRBJ1-3	TGTGTCAGCAGTTACTCGAGAGGCAGGGATTATGGAAACACCATATATTTT	CVSSYSRGRDYGNTIYF
TRBV7-2	many	-	TRBJ2-2	TGTGCCAGCAGCCAGGATTATCTCCTGGGGGACACCGGGGAGCTGTTTTTT	CASSQDYLLGDTGELFF
TRBV12-3/TRBV12-4	many	-	TRBJ2-3	TGTGCCAGCACCTTGGGGGGAACCACAGATACGCAGTATTTT	CASTLGGTTDTQYF
TRBV6-1	many	TRBD1	TRBJ2-7	TGTGCCAGCAGCTCCTATTGGACAGGGGCCTACGAGCAGTACTTC	CASSSYWTGAYEQYF
TRBV2	few	TRBD2	TRBJ2-3	TGTGCCAGCAGTGAACTTACAGCGGGGGGGACAGATACGCAGTATTTT	CASSELTAGGTDTQYF
TRBV14	-	TRBD2	TRBJ2-4	TGTGCCAGCAGCCAGGGGAGGGCAACTAACATTCAGTACTTC	CASSQGRATNIQYF
TRBV29-1	many	-	TRBJ2-7	TGCAGCGCCAGGGACGGCACCTACGAGCAGTACTTC	CSARDGTYEQYF
TRBV9	many	-	TRBJ2-1	TGTGCCAGCAGCGTAAGTCCGGGGGAGTACAATGAGCAGTTCTTC	CASSVSPGEYNEQFF
TRBV6-5	many	TRBD1	TRBJ1-4	TGTGCCAGCAGTTACGGACAGGGTTTGGGGGAAAAACTGTTTTTT	CASSYGQGLGEKLFF
TRBV25-1	few	TRBD2	TRBJ2-5	TGTGCCAGCAGCTCCCGGTCGGGAGGTAGAGAGACCCAGTACTTC	CASSSRSGGRETQYF
TRBV5-1	many	TRBD1	TRBJ1-2	TGCGCCAGCAGCTCACAGGGGGCTAACTATGGCTACACCTTC	CASSSQGANYGYTF
TRBV5-1	few	-	TRBJ2-2	TGCGCCAGCAGCCCTACTGGTAGCGCCACCGGGGAGCTGTTTTTT	CASSPTGSATGELFF
TRBV25-1	many	TRBD1	TRBJ1-1	TGTGCCAGCAGTGATTCCTACAGGGGGCGCGTAGCTTTCTTT	CASSDSYRGRVAFF
TRBV5-4	many	-	TRBJ2-7	TGTGCCAGCAGCTTGGTGCAGTCCTCCGAGCAGTACTTC	CASSLVQSSEQYF
TRBV5-1	many	-	TRBJ2-2	TGCGCCAGCAGCCCCACTTGGGGTGCCGGGGAGCTGTTTTTT	CASSPTWGAGELFF
TRBV20-1	many	TRBD1	TRBJ1-2	TGCAGTGCTACACGAAGGACAGGGGCCGATGGCTACACCTTC	CSATRRTGADGYTF
TRBV20-1	many	-	TRBJ1-2	TGCAGTGCTCCCCGCGGGGGGGTGGTTTCTGGCTACACCTTC	CSAPRGGVVSGYTF
TRBV29-1	many	TRBD1	TRBJ1-2	TGCAGCGCTTTCCTCGACAGGGGGACTTCGACCTTC	CSAFLDRGTSTF
TRBV9	many	-	TRBJ2-6	TGTGCCAGCAGCGCCCCACGAAGCTCTGGGGCCAACGTCCTGACTTTC	CASSAPRSSGANVLTF
TRBV27	many	-	TRBJ2-3	TGTGCCAGCAGTTTTGCCCAGAACGTGGATACGCAGTATTTT	CASSFAQNVDTQYF
TRBV5-1	many	-	TRBJ2-1	TGCGCCAGCAGCTTGTACGTCGGCAATGAGCAGTTCTTC	CASSLYVGNEQFF